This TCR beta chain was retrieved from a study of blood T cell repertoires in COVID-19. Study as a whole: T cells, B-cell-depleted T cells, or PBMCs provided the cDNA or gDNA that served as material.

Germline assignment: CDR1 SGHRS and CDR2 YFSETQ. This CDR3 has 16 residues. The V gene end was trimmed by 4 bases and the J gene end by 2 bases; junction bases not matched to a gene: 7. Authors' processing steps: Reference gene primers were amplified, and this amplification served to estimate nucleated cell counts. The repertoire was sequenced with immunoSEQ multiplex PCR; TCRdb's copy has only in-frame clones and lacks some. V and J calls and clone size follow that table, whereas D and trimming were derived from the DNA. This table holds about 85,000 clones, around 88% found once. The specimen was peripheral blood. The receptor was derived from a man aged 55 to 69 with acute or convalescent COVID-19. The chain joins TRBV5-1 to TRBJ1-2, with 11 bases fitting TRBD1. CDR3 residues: CASSGQGAPRNYGYTF. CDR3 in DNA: TGCGCCAGCAGCGGACAGGGGGCCCCCCGCAACTATGGCTACACCTTC.